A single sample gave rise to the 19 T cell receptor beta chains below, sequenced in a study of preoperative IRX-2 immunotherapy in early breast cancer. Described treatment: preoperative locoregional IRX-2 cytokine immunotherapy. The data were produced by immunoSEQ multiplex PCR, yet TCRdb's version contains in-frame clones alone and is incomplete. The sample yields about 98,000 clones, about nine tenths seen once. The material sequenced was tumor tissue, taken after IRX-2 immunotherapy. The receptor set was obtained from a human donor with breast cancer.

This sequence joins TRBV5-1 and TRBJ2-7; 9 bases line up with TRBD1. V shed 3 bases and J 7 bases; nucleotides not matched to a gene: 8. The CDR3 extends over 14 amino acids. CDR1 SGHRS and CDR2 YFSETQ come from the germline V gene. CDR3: CASSSGTGTGEQYF. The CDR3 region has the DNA TGCGCCAGCAGCTCCGGGACAGGGACAGGGGAGCAGTACTTC.

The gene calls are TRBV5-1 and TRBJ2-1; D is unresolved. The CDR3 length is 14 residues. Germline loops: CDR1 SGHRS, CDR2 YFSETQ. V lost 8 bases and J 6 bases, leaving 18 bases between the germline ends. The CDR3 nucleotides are TGCGCCAGTAATCCTCACACAGACGTCAATGAGCAGTTCTTC. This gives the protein CASNPHTDVNEQFF.

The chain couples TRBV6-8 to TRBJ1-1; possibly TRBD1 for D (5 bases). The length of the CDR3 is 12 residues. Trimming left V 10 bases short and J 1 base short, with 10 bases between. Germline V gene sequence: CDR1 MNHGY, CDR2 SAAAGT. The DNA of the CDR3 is TGTGCCACCGGACACGCGAACACTGAAGCTTTCTTT. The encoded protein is CATGHANTEAFF.

CDR3 sequence (DNA): TGCGCCAGCAGCGTGGGAGGGTCCGCGCAAAACACTGAAGCTTTCTTT. The encoded protein is CASSVGGSAQNTEAFF. The chain uses TRBV5-1 and TRBJ1-1; D is uncertain. This CDR3 is 16 amino acids long. Germline-derived CDR1 and CDR2 are SGHRS and YFSETQ. Trimming removed 4 bases from V and 2 bases from J, with 18 bases in between.

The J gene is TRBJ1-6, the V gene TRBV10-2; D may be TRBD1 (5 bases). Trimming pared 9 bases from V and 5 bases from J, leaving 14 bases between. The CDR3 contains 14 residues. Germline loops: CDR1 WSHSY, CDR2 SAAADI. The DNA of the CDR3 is TGCGCCAGTACAGGCCAAACTAATAATTCACCCCTCCACTTT. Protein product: CASTGQTNNSPLHF.

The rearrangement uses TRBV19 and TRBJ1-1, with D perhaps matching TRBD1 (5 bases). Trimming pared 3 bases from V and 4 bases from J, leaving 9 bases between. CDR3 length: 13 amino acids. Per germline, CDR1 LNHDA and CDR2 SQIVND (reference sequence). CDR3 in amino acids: CASSMGGGTEAFF. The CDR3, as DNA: TGTGCCAGTAGTATGGGGGGGGGCACTGAAGCTTTCTTT.

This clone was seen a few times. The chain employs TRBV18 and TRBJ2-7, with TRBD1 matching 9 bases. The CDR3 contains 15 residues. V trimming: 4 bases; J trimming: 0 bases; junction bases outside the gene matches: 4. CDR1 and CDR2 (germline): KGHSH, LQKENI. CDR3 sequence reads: CASSRGQGNSYEQYF. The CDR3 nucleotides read TGTGCCAGCTCACGCGGACAGGGGAACTCCTACGAGCAGTACTTC. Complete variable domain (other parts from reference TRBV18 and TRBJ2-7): NAGVMQNPRHLVRRRGQEARLRCSPMKGHSHVYWYRQLPEEGLKFMVYLQKENIIDESGMPKERFSAEFPKEGPSILRIQQVVRGDSAAYFCASSRGQGNSYEQYFGPGTRLTVT.

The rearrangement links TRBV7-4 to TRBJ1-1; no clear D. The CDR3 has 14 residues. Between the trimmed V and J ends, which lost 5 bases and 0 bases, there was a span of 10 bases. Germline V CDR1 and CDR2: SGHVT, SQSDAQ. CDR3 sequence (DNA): TGTGCCAGCAGCGCACGGCAGGTGAACACTGAAGCTTTCTTT. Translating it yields CASSARQVNTEAFF.

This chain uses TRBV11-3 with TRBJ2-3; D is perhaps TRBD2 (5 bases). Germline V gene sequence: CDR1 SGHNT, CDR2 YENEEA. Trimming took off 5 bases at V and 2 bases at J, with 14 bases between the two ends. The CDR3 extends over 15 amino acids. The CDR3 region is CASSANGDATDTQYF. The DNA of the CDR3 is TGTGCCAGCAGCGCAAACGGGGATGCCACAGATACGCAGTATTTT.

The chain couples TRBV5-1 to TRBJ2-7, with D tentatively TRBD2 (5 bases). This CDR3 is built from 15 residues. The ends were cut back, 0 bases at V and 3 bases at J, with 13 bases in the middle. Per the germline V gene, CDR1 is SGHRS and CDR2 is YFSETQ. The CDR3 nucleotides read TGCGCCAGCAGCTTGGCCGCTAGCTTCAACTACGAGCAGTACTTC. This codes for CASSLAASFNYEQYF.

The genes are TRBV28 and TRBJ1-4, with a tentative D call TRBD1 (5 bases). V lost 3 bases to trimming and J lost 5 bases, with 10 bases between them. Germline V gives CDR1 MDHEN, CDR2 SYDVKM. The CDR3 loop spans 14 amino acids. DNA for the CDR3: TGTGCCAGCAGTTTCCAGGGTGGGAATGAAAAACTGTTTTTT. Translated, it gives CASSFQGGNEKLFF. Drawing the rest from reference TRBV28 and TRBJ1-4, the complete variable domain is DVKVTQSSRYLVKRTGEKVFLECVQDMDHENMFWYRQDPGLGLRLIYFSYDVKMKEKGDIPEGYSVSREKKERFSLILESASTNQTSMYLCASSFQGGNEKLFFGSGTQLSVL.

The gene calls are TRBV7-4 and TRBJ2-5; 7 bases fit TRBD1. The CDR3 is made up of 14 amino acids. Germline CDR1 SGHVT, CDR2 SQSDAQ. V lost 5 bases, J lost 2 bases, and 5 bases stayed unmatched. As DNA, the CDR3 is TGTGCCAGCAGCCACCGGGACAGACAAGAGACCCAGTACTTC. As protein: CASSHRDRQETQYF.

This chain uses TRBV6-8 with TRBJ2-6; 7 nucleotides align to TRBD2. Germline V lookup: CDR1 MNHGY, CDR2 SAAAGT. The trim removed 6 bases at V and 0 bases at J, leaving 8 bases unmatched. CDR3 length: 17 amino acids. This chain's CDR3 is CASSLSGGSSGANVLTF. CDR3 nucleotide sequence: TGTGCCAGCAGCTTGTCGGGAGGTAGCTCTGGGGCCAACGTCCTGACTTTC.

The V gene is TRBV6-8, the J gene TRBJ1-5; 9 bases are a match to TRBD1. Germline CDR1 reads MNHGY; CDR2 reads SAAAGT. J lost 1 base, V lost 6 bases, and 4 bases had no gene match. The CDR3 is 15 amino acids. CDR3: CASRPGQGSNQPQHF. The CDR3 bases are TGTGCCAGCAGACCAGGACAGGGGAGCAATCAGCCCCAGCATTTT.

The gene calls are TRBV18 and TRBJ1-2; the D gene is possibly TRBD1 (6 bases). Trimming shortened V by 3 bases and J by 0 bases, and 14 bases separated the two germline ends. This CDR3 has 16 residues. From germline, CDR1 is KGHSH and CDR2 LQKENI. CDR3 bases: TGTGCCAGCTCACCCGACAGGAGCCCTTCTAACTATGGCTACACCTTC. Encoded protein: CASSPDRSPSNYGYTF.

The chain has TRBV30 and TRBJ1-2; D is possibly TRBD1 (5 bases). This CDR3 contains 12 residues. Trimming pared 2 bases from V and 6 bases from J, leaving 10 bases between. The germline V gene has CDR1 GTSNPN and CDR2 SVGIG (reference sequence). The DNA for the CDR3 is TGTGCCTGGAGTTTAAGGGGTGATGGCTACACCTTC. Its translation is CAWSLRGDGYTF.

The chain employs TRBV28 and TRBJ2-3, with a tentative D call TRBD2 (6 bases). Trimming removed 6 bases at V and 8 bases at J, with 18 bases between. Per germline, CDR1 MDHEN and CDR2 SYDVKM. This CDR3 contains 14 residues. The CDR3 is CASSLTGTRSTQYF. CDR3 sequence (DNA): TGTGCCAGCAGCCTTACCGGGACTCGAAGTACGCAGTATTTT.

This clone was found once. CDR3 in DNA: TGTGCCAGCAGCCCGGACAGTTATAATTCACCCCTCCACTTT. Translation gives CASSPDSYNSPLHF. This chain links TRBV7-6 with TRBJ1-6, with a possible D match to TRBD1 (6 bases). V shed 5 bases and J shed 4 bases, with 9 bases lying between them. CDR3 length equals 14 residues. Germline values: CDR1 SGHVS, CDR2 FNYEAQ.

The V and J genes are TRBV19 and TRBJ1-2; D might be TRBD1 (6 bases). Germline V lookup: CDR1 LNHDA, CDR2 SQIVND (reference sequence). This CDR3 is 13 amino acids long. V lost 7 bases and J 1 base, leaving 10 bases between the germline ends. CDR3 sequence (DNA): TGTGCCAGTACCCCACAGGGTAACTATGGCTACACCTTC. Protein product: CASTPQGNYGYTF.